This is a list of T cell receptor beta chains from one sample in a study of shared clonotypes between healthy human individuals. This table comes from immunoSEQ multiplex PCR, and its TCRdb copy is limited to in-frame clones, with some not included. The repertoire holds over a million clones, with approximately 80% as singletons. The sequencing sample was made of memory CD4+ T cells from PBMCs. All receptors come from a man aged 18 to 35 in good health. Some clones in this sample may be carry-over from other donors' samples. The CDR3 runs from the conserved cysteine through the conserved F or W. A D gene is named only where the DNA matches it firmly. Clone sizes are given selectively: once, few, many, or a class where the clone is expanded.

V,D,size,J,CDR3,DNA
TRBV11-3,TRBD1,NA,TRBJ1-1,CASSLVQPGQGSSTEAFF,TGTGCCAGCAGCTTGGTCCAACCGGGACAGGGTTCGAGCACTGAAGCTTTCTTT
TRBV27,NA,NA,TRBJ2-2,CASSTTAFNTGELFF,TGCGCCAGCAGTACTACAGCCTTCAACACCGGGGAGCTGTTTTTT
TRBV5-5,NA,NA,TRBJ2-7,CASSLVASLSYEQYF,TGTGCCAGCAGCTTGGTGGCTAGCCTCTCCTACGAGCAGTACTTC
TRBV9,NA,NA,TRBJ2-5,CASSPRGEYQETQYF,TGTGCCAGCAGCCCCCGAGGAGAGTACCAAGAGACCCAGTACTTC
TRBV27,NA,NA,TRBJ2-7,CASRVLVSYEQYF,TGTGCCAGCAGGGTCCTGGTTAGCTACGAGCAGTACTTC
TRBV18,NA,NA,TRBJ2-1,CASSPYSGHYNEQFF,TGTGCCAGCTCACCATATTCCGGACACTACAATGAGCAGTTCTTC
TRBV9,NA,once,TRBJ2-6,CASSSAGANVLTF,TGTGCCAGCAGCTCCGCTGGGGCCAACGTCCTGACTTTC
TRBV18,NA,NA,TRBJ2-3,CASSQLTDTQYF,TGTGCCAGCTCACAGCTCACAGATACGCAGTATTTT
TRBV6-1,TRBD1,NA,TRBJ2-7,CASRIGQGASYEQYF,TGTGCCAGCAGGATTGGACAGGGGGCTTCCTACGAGCAGTACTTC
TRBV7-9,NA,few,TRBJ1-1,CASSLVGRGRENTEAFF,TGTGCCAGCAGCTTAGTAGGTAGGGGCAGGGAGAACACTGAAGCTTTCTTT
TRBV5-4,NA,NA,TRBJ1-4,CASSPPPYHGETGREKLFF,TGTGCCAGCAGCCCTCCCCCCTACCACGGGGAAACCGGACGTGAAAAACTGTTTTTT
TRBV10-2,NA,NA,TRBJ2-6,CASSRDPGANVLTF,TGCGCCAGCAGCAGGGATCCTGGGGCCAACGTCCTGACTTTC
TRBV9,NA,few,TRBJ1-5,CASSEQGADQPQHF,TGTGCCAGCAGCGAACAGGGCGCTGATCAGCCCCAGCATTTT
TRBV9,TRBD2,NA,TRBJ2-7,CASSVGSSGSSYEQYF,TGTGCCAGCAGCGTAGGATCTAGCGGGAGCTCCTACGAGCAGTACTTC
TRBV29-1,NA,NA,TRBJ2-1,CSVEIFRVEQFF,TGCAGCGTTGAGATATTTAGGGTTGAGCAGTTCTTC
TRBV6-1,NA,NA,TRBJ1-5,CASSRGDSNQPQHF,TGTGCCAGCAGTCGCGGGGATAGCAATCAGCCCCAGCATTTT
TRBV5-5,NA,NA,TRBJ1-1,CASSSRGHTEAFF,TGTGCCAGCAGCTCCAGGGGCCACACTGAAGCTTTCTTT
TRBV5-1,NA,NA,TRBJ2-1,CASSPDPGGSYNEQFF,TGCGCCAGCAGCCCGGACCCAGGGGGGTCCTACAATGAGCAGTTCTTC
TRBV4-2,TRBD1,few,TRBJ2-7,CASSPGGGEQYF,TGTGCCAGCAGCCCAGGGGGCGGCGAGCAGTACTTC
TRBV5-1,NA,NA,TRBJ1-4,CASSLGPGDEKLFF,TGCGCCAGCAGCTTGGGACCAGGGGATGAGAAACTGTTTTTT
TRBV6-6,NA,NA,TRBJ1-4,CASSSPDSATPEKLFF,TGTGCCAGCAGTTCCCCTGACAGCGCCACCCCTGAAAAACTGTTTTTT
TRBV7-9,TRBD1,NA,TRBJ1-2,CASSDRDREGGYTF,TGTGCCAGCAGCGACCGGGACAGGGAAGGTGGCTACACCTTC
TRBV19,NA,NA,TRBJ2-5,CASSIGIPVGTQYF,TGTGCCAGTAGTATTGGTATCCCAGTCGGAACCCAGTACTTC
TRBV7-3,NA,NA,TRBJ2-3,CASSLGYAGDTQYF,TGTGCCAGCAGCTTAGGCTACGCTGGGGATACGCAGTATTTT
TRBV27,NA,NA,TRBJ2-2,CASSLENTGELFF,TGTGCCAGCAGTTTAGAGAACACCGGGGAGCTGTTTTTT
TRBV5-5,NA,NA,TRBJ2-7,CASSLNVWGDSYEQYF,TGTGCCAGCAGCTTGAATGTCTGGGGGGATTCCTACGAGCAGTACTTC